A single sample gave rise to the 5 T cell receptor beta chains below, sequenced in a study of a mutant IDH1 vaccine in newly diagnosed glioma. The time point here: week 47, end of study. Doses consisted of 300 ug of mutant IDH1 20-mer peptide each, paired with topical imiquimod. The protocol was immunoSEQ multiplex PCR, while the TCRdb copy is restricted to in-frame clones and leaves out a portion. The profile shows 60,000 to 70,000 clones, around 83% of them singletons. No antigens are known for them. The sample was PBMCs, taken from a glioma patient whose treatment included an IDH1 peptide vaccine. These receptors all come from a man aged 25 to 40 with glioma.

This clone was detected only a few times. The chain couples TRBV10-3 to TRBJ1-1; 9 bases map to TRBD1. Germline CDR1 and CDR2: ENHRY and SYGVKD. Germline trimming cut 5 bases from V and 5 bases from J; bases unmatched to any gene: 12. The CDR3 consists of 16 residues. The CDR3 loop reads CAISRYPGTGKTEAFF. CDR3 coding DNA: TGTGCCATCAGTCGCTACCCCGGGACAGGGAAAACTGAAGCTTTCTTT.

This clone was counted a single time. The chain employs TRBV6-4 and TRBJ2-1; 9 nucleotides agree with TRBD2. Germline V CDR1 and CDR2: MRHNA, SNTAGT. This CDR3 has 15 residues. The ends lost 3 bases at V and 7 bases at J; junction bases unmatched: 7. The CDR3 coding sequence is TGTGCCAGCAGTGAGATAGCGGGGGCCGGGAATGAGCAGTTCTTC. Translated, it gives CASSEIAGAGNEQFF.

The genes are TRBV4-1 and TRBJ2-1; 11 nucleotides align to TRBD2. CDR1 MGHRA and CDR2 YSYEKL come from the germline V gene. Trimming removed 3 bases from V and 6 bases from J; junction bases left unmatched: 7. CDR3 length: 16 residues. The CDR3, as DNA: TGCGCCAGCAGCCAGCTCCTAGCGGGGGGTCCCAATGAGCAGTTCTTC. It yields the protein CASSQLLAGGPNEQFF.

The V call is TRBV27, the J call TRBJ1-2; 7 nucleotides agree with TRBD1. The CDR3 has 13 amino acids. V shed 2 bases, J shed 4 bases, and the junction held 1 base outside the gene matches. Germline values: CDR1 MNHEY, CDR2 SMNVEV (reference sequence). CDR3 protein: CASSLGDSYGYTF. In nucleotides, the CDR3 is TGTGCCAGCAGTTTAGGGGACAGCTATGGCTACACCTTC.

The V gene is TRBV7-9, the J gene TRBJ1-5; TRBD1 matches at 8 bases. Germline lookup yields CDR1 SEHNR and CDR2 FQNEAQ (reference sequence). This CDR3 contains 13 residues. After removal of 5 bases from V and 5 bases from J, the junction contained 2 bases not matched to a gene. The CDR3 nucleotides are TGTGCCAGCAGCCTACAGGGGGATCAGCCCCAGCATTTT. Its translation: CASSLQGDQPQHF. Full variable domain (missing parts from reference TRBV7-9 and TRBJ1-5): DTGVSQNPRHKITKRGQNVTFRCDPISEHNRLYWYRQTLGQGPEFLTYFQNEAQLEKSRLLSDRFSAERPKGSFSTLEIQRTEQGDSAMYLCASSLQGDQPQHFGDGTRLSIL.